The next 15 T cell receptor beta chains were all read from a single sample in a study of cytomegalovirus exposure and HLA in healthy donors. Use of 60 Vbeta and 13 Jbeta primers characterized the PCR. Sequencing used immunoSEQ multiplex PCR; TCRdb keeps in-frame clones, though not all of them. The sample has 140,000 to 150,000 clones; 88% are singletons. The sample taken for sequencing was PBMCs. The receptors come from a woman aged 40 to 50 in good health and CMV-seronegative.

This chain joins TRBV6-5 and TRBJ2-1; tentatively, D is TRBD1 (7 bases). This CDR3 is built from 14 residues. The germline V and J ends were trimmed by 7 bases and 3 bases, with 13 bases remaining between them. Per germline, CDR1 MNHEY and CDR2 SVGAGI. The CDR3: CASTNRGGYNEQFF. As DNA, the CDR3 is TGTGCCAGCACTAACAGGGGAGGCTACAATGAGCAGTTCTTC.

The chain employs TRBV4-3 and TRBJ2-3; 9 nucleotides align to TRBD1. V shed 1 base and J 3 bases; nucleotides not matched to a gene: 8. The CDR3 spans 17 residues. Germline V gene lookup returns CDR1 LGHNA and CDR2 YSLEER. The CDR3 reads CASSQGYRGQWTDTQYF. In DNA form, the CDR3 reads TGCGCCAGCAGCCAAGGGTACAGGGGGCAGTGGACAGATACGCAGTATTTT.

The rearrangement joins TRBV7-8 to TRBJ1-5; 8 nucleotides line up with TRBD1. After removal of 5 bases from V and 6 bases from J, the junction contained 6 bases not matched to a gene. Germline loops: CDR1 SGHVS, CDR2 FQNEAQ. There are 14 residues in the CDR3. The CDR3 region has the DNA TGTGCCAGCAGCCTGCAGGGGGCTGGTCAGCCCCAGCATTTT. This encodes CASSLQGAGQPQHF.

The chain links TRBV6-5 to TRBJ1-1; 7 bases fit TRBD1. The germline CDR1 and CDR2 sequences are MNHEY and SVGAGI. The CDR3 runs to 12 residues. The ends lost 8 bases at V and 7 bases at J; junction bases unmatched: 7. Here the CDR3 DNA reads TGTGCCAGCGGGACAGAAAAAATTGAAGCTTTCTTT. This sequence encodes CASGTEKIEAFF.

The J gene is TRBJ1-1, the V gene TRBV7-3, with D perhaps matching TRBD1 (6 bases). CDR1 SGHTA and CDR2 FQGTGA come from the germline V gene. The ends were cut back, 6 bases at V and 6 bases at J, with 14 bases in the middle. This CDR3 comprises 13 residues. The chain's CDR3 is CASSGTGWSEAFF. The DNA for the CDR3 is TGTGCCAGCAGTGGTACAGGGTGGTCTGAAGCTTTCTTT.

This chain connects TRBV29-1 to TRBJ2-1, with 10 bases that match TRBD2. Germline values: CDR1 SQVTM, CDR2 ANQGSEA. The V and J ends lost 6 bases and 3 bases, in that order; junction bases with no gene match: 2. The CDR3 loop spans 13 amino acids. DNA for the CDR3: TGCAGCGTCCGGACTAGCGGCTACAATGAGCAGTTCTTC. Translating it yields CSVRTSGYNEQFF.

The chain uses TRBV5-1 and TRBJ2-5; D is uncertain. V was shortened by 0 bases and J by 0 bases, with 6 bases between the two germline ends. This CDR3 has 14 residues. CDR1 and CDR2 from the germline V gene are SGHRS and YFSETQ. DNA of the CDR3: TGCGCCAGCAGCTTGGGAGAGAACCAAGAGACCCAGTACTTC. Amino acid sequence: CASSLGENQETQYF.

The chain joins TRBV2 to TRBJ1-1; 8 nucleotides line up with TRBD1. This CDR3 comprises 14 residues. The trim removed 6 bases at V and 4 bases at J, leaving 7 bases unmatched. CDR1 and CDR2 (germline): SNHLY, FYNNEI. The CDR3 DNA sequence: TGTGCCAGCAGCTTACAGGGGGTGGTCACTGAAGCTTTCTTT. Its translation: CASSLQGVVTEAFF.

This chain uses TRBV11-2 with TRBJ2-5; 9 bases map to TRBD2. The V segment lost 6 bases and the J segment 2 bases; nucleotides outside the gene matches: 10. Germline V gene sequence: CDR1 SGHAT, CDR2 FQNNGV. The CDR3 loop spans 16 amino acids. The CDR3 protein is CASSSGALAGQETQYF. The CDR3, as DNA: TGTGCCAGCAGTTCCGGGGCTCTAGCGGGGCAAGAGACCCAGTACTTC.

The CDR3 reads CASSLEPSGREGEQFF. As DNA, the CDR3 is TGTGCCAGCAGCTTAGAACCTAGCGGGAGAGAGGGGGAGCAGTTCTTC. The chain recombines TRBV7-7 with TRBJ2-1, with 10 bases identical to TRBD2. The germline V gene has CDR1 SSHAT and CDR2 FNYEAQ (reference sequence). V lost 1 base and J lost 10; bases outside the gene matches: 10. The CDR3 is 16 amino acids.

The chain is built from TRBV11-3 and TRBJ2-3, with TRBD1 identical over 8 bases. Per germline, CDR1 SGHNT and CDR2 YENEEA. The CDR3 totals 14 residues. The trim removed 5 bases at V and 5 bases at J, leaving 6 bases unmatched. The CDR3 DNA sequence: TGTGCCAGCAGCCCATCAGGGGGCCTAGATACGCAGTATTTT. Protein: CASSPSGGLDTQYF. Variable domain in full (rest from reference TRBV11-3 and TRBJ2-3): EAGVVQSPRYKIIEKKQPVAFWCNPISGHNTLYWYLQNLGQGPELLIRYENEEAVDDSQLPKDRFSAERLKGVDSTLKIQPAELGDSAVYLCASSPSGGLDTQYFGPGTRLTVL.

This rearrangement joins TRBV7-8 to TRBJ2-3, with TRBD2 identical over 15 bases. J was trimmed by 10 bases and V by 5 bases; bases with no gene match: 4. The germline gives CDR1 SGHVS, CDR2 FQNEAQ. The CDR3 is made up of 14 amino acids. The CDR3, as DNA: TGTGCCAGCAGCCTAGGGACTAGCGGGAGGTCGCAGTATTTT. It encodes CASSLGTSGRSQYF.

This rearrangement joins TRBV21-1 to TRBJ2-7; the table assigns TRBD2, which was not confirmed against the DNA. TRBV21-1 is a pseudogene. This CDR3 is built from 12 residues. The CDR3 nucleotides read TGTGCCAGCAGGGTGAGGACCTACGAGCAGTACTTC. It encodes CASRVRTYEQYF.

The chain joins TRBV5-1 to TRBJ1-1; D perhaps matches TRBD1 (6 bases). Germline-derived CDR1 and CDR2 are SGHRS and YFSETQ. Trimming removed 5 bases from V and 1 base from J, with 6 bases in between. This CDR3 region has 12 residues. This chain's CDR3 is CASRGGNTEAFF. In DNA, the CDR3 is TGCGCCAGCAGAGGGGGGAACACTGAAGCTTTCTTT.

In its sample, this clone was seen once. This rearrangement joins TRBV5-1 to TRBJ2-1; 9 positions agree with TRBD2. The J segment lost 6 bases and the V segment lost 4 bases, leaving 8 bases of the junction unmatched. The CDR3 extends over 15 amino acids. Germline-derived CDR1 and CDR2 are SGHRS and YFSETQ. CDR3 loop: CASSPIAGVGNEQFF. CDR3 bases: TGCGCCAGCAGCCCTATAGCGGGAGTAGGCAATGAGCAGTTCTTC. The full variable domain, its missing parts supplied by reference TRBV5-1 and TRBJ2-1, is KAGVTQTPRYLIKTRGQQVTLSCSPISGHRSVSWYQQTPGQGLQFLFEYFSETQRNKGNFPGRFSGRQFSNSRSEMNVSTLELGDSALYLCASSPIAGVGNEQFFGPGTRLTVL.